These 32 T cell receptor beta chains were sequenced from one sample in a study of blood T cell repertoires in COVID-19. Sequencing was performed with immunoSEQ multiplex PCR; in TCRdb, only in-frame clones are kept and a portion is missing. The sample holds around 200,000 clones; 85% to 90% are singletons and the top ten take 3% to 4%. The sequencing sample was made of peripheral blood. The receptors originated from a man aged 18 to 35 with active or convalescent COVID-19.

In DNA form, the CDR3 reads TGTGCCAGCAGCTTAATGGTAGCGAATGAGCAGTTCTTC. Encoded protein: CASSLMVANEQFF. V gene TRBV7-2 combines with J gene TRBJ2-1; perhaps TRBD2 as D (5 bases). The V gene's germline CDR1 is SGHTA and CDR2 FQGNSA. Between the trimmed V and J ends, which lost 2 bases and 7 bases, there was a span of 9 bases. CDR3 length: 13 amino acids.

The table lists this clone with a count of one. This chain links TRBV28 with TRBJ1-3; the D is unclear. Germline CDR1 MDHEN, CDR2 SYDVKM. Trimming stripped 6 bases from V and 4 bases from J, with 7 bases between. The CDR3 spans 12 residues. CDR3 region: CASRTTGNTIYF. The CDR3 bases are TGTGCCAGCAGGACAACCGGAAACACCATATATTTT.

This sequence joins TRBV24-1 and TRBJ1-2; 7 bases fit TRBD1. The CDR3 loop spans 14 amino acids. Germline V gene sequence: CDR1 KGHDR, CDR2 SFDVKD. V was pared by 0 bases and J by 8 bases, with 5 bases of the junction left unmatched. CDR3 coding DNA: TGTGCCACCAGTGATTTGGGTCTGACAGGGGGCTACACCTTC. Translating gives CATSDLGLTGGYTF.

J is TRBJ1-5 and V is TRBV27; D not certain. Deletions cut 3 bases from V and 9 bases from J, with 15 bases between. Looked up from germline, CDR1 is MNHEY and CDR2 is SMNVEV (reference sequence). The CDR3 sequence is 14 residues long. The CDR3 DNA is TGTGCCAGCAGTTTGCGTCGCCAACTAGGGCCCCAGCATTTT. Its translation is CASSLRRQLGPQHF.

The genes are TRBV27 and TRBJ2-7, with D possibly TRBD2 on 5 matching bases. The germline gives CDR1 MNHEY, CDR2 SMNVEV (reference sequence). The V and J ends lost 3 bases and 2 bases respectively, with 11 bases between them. CDR3 length: 14 amino acids. The chain's CDR3 is CASSLTPGTYEQYV. The CDR3 nucleotides read TGTGCCAGCAGTTTGACCCCGGGGACCTACGAGCAGTACGTC.

The rearrangement joins TRBV28 to TRBJ2-7; no reliable D call. CDR3 size: 14 residues. Deletions cut 1 base from V and 2 bases from J, with 9 bases between. Germline lookup yields CDR1 MDHEN and CDR2 SYDVKM. The CDR3 DNA reads TGTGCCAGCAGTTTATTGGGCAACACCTACGAGCAGTACGTC. This encodes CASSLLGNTYEQYV.

This chain connects TRBV7-6 to TRBJ2-5; possibly TRBD2 for D (5 bases). The CDR3 length is 13 residues. Deletions cut 5 bases from V and 5 bases from J, with 12 bases between. Germline assignment: CDR1 SGHVS and CDR2 FNYEAQ. The CDR3 nucleotides read TGTGCCAGCAGCATCAGGACTGGGGAGACCCAGTACTTC. The encoded protein is CASSIRTGETQYF.

The rearrangement joins TRBV19 to TRBJ2-7; 10 bases map to TRBD2. There are 15 residues in the CDR3. V gave up 10 bases and J gave up 0 bases; unmatched junction bases: 9. Germline values: CDR1 LNHDA, CDR2 SQIVND (reference sequence). This chain's CDR3 is CATSISGGSSYEQYF. In DNA form, the CDR3 reads TGTGCCACATCCATTAGCGGGGGGAGCTCCTACGAGCAGTACTTC.

The V call is TRBV27, the J call TRBJ2-7, with D tentatively TRBD1 (5 bases). Per the germline V gene, CDR1 is MNHEY and CDR2 is SMNVEV (reference sequence). V lost 4 bases, J lost 2 bases, and 12 bases lay in between. The CDR3 has 14 amino acids. The CDR3 DNA sequence: TGTGCCAGCAGTTCCATCGACAGACCCTACGAGCAGTACGTC. Residues: CASSSIDRPYEQYV.

Regarding this clone: Its ends do not fully match the called genes, so a read error is possible. This sequence joins TRBV7-8 and TRBJ2-1; D is tentatively TRBD1 or TRBD2 (6 bases each). The CDR3 contains 13 residues. In germline, CDR1 is SGHVS, CDR2 FQNEAQ. The CDR3 DNA reads TGTGCCAGCAGCCGGGACATTGGGACTGCCTTGATCTTC. This sequence encodes CASSRDIGTALIF.

This clone was found once. V usage is TRBV9 and J usage is TRBJ1-2; D remains unclear. The length of the CDR3 is 12 residues. V lost 10 bases to trimming and J lost 8 bases, with 18 bases between them. Germline CDR1 SGDLS, CDR2 YYNGEE. The CDR3 nucleotides read TGTGCCGAGGCGACTTCCCTTATCGGCTACACCTTC. It encodes CAEATSLIGYTF.

This chain uses TRBV5-1 with TRBJ1-6; 8 nucleotides match TRBD1. Germline V gene data show CDR1 as SGHRS and CDR2 as YFSETQ. Losses at the gene ends were 5 bases for V and 5 bases for J; bases not matched to a gene: 9. The length of the CDR3 is 16 residues. This CDR3 reads CASSPLDREHNSPLHF. The CDR3 DNA reads as TGCGCCAGCAGTCCCTTGGACAGGGAACATAATTCACCCCTCCACTTT.

The CDR3 DNA is TGCGCCAGCAGCCAGATAAGACTTAGGGGCGGAACTAATGAAAAACTGTTTTTT. The encoded protein is CASSQIRLRGGTNEKLFF. This chain links TRBV4-1 with TRBJ1-4, with TRBD1 as a possible D gene (5 bases). Between the trimmed V and J ends, which lost 3 bases and 1 base, there was a span of 18 bases. Germline V CDR1 and CDR2: MGHRA, YSYEKL. The CDR3 covers 18 residues.

The chain is built from TRBV9 and TRBJ2-1; 13 nucleotides align to TRBD2. V dropped 3 bases and J dropped 8; count of bases not matched to a gene: 5. Per the germline V gene, CDR1 is SGDLS and CDR2 is YYNGEE. The CDR3 totals 15 residues. CDR3 DNA: TGTGCCAGCAGCGGCACTAGCGGGAGGGCCTATGAGCAGTTCTTC. This encodes CASSGTSGRAYEQFF.

This chain joins TRBV18 and TRBJ2-3, with 8 bases identical to TRBD1. CDR1 and CDR2 (germline): KGHSH, LQKENI. V trimming: 0 bases; J trimming: 3 bases; junction bases outside the gene matches: 5. The CDR3 sequence is 16 residues long. The CDR3 DNA follows: TGTGCCAGCTCACCACCATCAGGGGGCAAAACAGATACGCAGTATTTT. It is translated as CASSPPSGGKTDTQYF.

The rearrangement uses TRBV4-2 and TRBJ1-2; TRBD1 matches 7 bases. The CDR3 is 15 residues long. Trimming removed 2 bases from V and 3 bases from J; junction bases left unmatched: 6. CDR1 is LGHNA and CDR2 is YNFKEQ in the germline V gene. CDR3 sequence (DNA): TGTGCCAGCAGCCAACCCAGGGACAGCCACTATGGCTACACCTTC. Amino acid sequence: CASSQPRDSHYGYTF.

The CDR3 nucleotides are TGTGCCAGCAGCCCTAGGGAGGGGAACACCGGGGAGCTGTTTTTT. The encoded protein is CASSPREGNTGELFF. The chain joins TRBV7-9 to TRBJ2-2, with TRBD2 matching over 7 bases. The germline gives CDR1 SEHNR, CDR2 FQNEAQ (reference sequence). Germline trimming cut 5 bases from V and 1 base from J; bases unmatched to any gene: 4. CDR3 length equals 15 residues.

The J gene is TRBJ2-1, the V gene TRBV3-1 (or the pseudogene TRBV3-2), with TRBD2 matching over 9 bases. Unmatched junction bases numbered 5, after V lost 6 bases and J lost 5 bases. The CDR3 is 14 residues long. CDR1 and CDR2 (germline): LGHDT, YNNKEL (reference sequence). CDR3 coding DNA: TGTGCCAGCAGGGATAGCGGGGGTAACAATGAGCAGTTCTTC. As protein: CASRDSGGNNEQFF.

V is TRBV12-3 or TRBV12-4 and J is TRBJ2-3; no definite D call. There are 13 residues in the CDR3. With 1 base removed from V and 4 bases from J, the gap between germline ends came to 6 bases. CDR3 sequence: CASSLVLADTQYF. The DNA of the CDR3 is TGTGCCAGCAGTTTAGTATTAGCAGATACGCAGTATTTT.

J is TRBJ2-1 and V is TRBV5-1; TRBD2 aligns across 12 bases. Germline CDR1 SGHRS, CDR2 YFSETQ. The CDR3 consists of 15 residues. V was pared by 4 bases and J by 10 bases, with 9 bases of the junction left unmatched. CDR3 loop: CASSRSSGGAREQFF. The CDR3 DNA sequence: TGCGCCAGCAGCAGATCTAGCGGGGGGGCGCGGGAGCAGTTCTTC.

The chain carries TRBV28 and TRBJ2-1, with 9 bases fitting TRBD1. Trimming cost V 2 bases and J 5 bases; bases outside gene matches: 4. The germline CDR1 and CDR2 sequences are MDHEN and SYDVKM. The CDR3 has 15 residues. The CDR3 sequence is CASSLPGQGNNEQFF. DNA of the CDR3: TGTGCCAGCAGTTTACCGGGACAGGGAAACAATGAGCAGTTCTTC. The full variable domain, in which reference TRBV28 and TRBJ2-1 provide the parts outside the CDR3, is DVKVTQSSRYLVKRTGEKVFLECVQDMDHENMFWYRQDPGLGLRLIYFSYDVKMKEKGDIPEGYSVSREKKERFSLILESASTNQTSMYLCASSLPGQGNNEQFFGPGTRLTVL.

The gene calls are TRBV5-1 and TRBJ1-4; TRBD1 matches at 8 bases. Germline loops: CDR1 SGHRS, CDR2 YFSETQ. V lost 4 bases, J lost 5 bases, and 4 bases stayed unmatched. This CDR3 has 14 residues. CDR3 sequence: CASSLQGANEKLFF. The CDR3 DNA is TGCGCCAGCAGCCTTCAGGGGGCCAATGAAAAACTGTTTTTT.

The rearrangement joins TRBV18 to TRBJ2-3, with a tentative D call TRBD1 (5 bases). V lost 3 bases, J lost 5 bases, and 18 bases lay in between. Germline CDR1 KGHSH, CDR2 LQKENI. The CDR3 has 16 amino acids. DNA for the CDR3: TGTGCCAGCTCACCGACCGGTGTAGGGGTTGGAGATACGCAGTATTTT. Its protein product is CASSPTGVGVGDTQYF.

The sample holds one count of this clone. This chain uses TRBV3-1 (or the pseudogene TRBV3-2) with TRBJ2-2; D is ambiguous. The CDR3 runs 11 residues. Trimming pared 6 bases from V and 4 bases from J, leaving 3 bases between. Germline lookup yields CDR1 LGHDT and CDR2 YNNKEL (reference sequence). The CDR3 coding sequence is TGTGCCAGCAGGAGCACCGGGGAGCTGTTTTTT. This gives the protein CASRSTGELFF.

This chain uses TRBV6-5 with TRBJ1-1; D is ambiguous. Trimming left V 7 bases short and J 3 bases short, with 15 bases between. The CDR3 totals 14 residues. Germline assignment: CDR1 MNHEY and CDR2 SVGAGI. In nucleotides, the CDR3 is TGTGCCAGCAAATTTCGGGATTTGTACACTGAAGCTTTCTTT. Translated: CASKFRDLYTEAFF.

The chain is built from TRBV25-1 and TRBJ1-3, with a possible D match to TRBD1 (5 bases). Trimming stripped 10 bases from V and 0 bases from J, with 10 bases between. Germline CDR1 is MGHDK and CDR2 is SYGVNS. CDR3 length equals 13 residues. DNA of the CDR3: TGTGCCACCCGGGGGACCTCTGGAAACACCATATATTTT. It translates to CATRGTSGNTIYF.

The chain is built from TRBV9 and TRBJ2-5; possibly TRBD2 for D (6 bases). Trimming took 0 bases from V and 7 from J, leaving 13 bases between them. Looked up from germline, CDR1 is SGDLS and CDR2 is YYNGEE. This CDR3 is built from 14 residues. Here the CDR3 reads CASSVEVGRGTQYF. The CDR3 DNA reads TGTGCCAGCAGCGTAGAGGTGGGGCGGGGGACCCAGTACTTC.

The chain has TRBV9 and TRBJ2-3; 7 bases match TRBD2. CDR3 length: 16 residues. The germline CDR1 and CDR2 sequences are SGDLS and YYNGEE. V shed 4 bases and J 0 bases; nucleotides not matched to a gene: 8. CDR3 in amino acids: CASSFRAGDSTDTQYF. For the CDR3, the DNA is TGTGCCAGCAGCTTTAGGGCGGGGGATAGCACAGATACGCAGTATTTT.

The J gene is TRBJ1-1, the V gene TRBV5-1, with D unresolved. The germline V gene has CDR1 SGHRS and CDR2 YFSETQ. This CDR3 is built from 12 residues. Trimming stripped 3 bases from V and 1 base from J, with 4 bases between. In nucleotides, the CDR3 is TGCGCCAGCAGCTACGGGAACACTGAAGCTTTCTTT. It yields the protein CASSYGNTEAFF.

This chain uses TRBV5-4 with TRBJ1-1, with D maybe TRBD1 (6 bases). The V end was cut by 4 bases, the J end by 4 bases, with 23 bases between. Germline CDR1 and CDR2: SGHNT and YYREEE (reference sequence). There are 17 residues in the CDR3. CDR3 DNA: TGTGCCAGCAGCGGAGGCGGGGGGGCCCCGGGGGGCACTGAAGCTTTCTTT. Translation gives CASSGGGGAPGGTEAFF.

J is TRBJ1-2 and V is TRBV10-1, with D tentatively TRBD1 (6 bases). Germline loops: CDR1 WNHNN, CDR2 SYGVQD (reference sequence). This CDR3 has 12 residues. V was trimmed by 5 bases and J by 7 bases, leaving 11 bases between them. The CDR3 region has the DNA TGCGCCAGCAGTAAGACAGGCAGTGGCTACACCTTC. This sequence encodes CASSKTGSGYTF.

The sample holds a few counts of this clone. The chain has TRBV5-1 and TRBJ1-1; a possible D gene is TRBD1 (5 bases). This CDR3 has 11 residues. Trimming shortened V by 8 bases and J by 5 bases, and 10 bases separated the two germline ends. The germline gives CDR1 SGHRS, CDR2 YFSETQ. CDR3 bases: TGCGCCAGTCAGGGAAGAACTGAAGCTTTCTTT. It encodes CASQGRTEAFF.